Each of the 2 T cell receptor beta chains below was sequenced from the same sample in a study of blood T cell repertoires in COVID-19 (TCRdb year 2020). Library creation used the immunoSEQ multiplex PCR assay. Entries here come from immuneACCESS through TCRdb and include only in-frame sequences with V and J called. Some clones fail to appear in such tables; in the studies checked, an unresolved V gene covers under half of the shortfall, and the cause of the remainder is unknown. This sample comprises about 280,000 clones, roughly 90% of them detected only once. The top ten hold approximately 10% of the sample. The sequencing input was peripheral blood. Receptors were obtained from a young woman with COVID-19, enrolled during active disease.

The CDR3 loop reads CASIQGPRGGYTF. Written as DNA, the CDR3 is TGTGCCAGCATTCAGGGGCCGAGGGGTGGCTACACCTTC. This rearrangement joins TRBV2 to TRBJ1-2; possibly TRBD1 for D (6 bases). The CDR3 extends over 13 amino acids. Germline V gives CDR1 SNHLY, CDR2 FYNNEI. Trimming removed 7 bases from V and 7 bases from J, with 16 bases in between.

This rearrangement joins TRBV7-9 to TRBJ1-2; D might be TRBD1 (5 bases). CDR3 size: 15 residues. Trimming cost V 3 bases and J 5 bases, with 16 bases left between them. CDR1 and CDR2 from the germline V gene are SEHNR and FQNEAQ (reference sequence). The DNA of the CDR3 is TGTGCCAGCAGCTTTCAGGGTTTAGTTAAATATGGCTACACCTTC. Residues: CASSFQGLVKYGYTF.